This T cell receptor (beta chain) was recovered during a study of beta chain features in type 1 diabetes. Expressed TCRB transcripts were sequenced because the entire RNA isolate underwent reverse transcription. Sequencing used immunoSEQ multiplex PCR; TCRdb keeps in-frame clones, though not all of them. The data contain around 430,000 clones, 25% to 35% of them singletons. The CDR3 has 12 amino acids. CDR1 is KGHSH and CDR2 is LQKENI in the germline V gene. V gave up 6 bases and J gave up 6 bases, with 12 bases separating them. This clone has more than one count but fewer than ten. The gene calls are TRBV18 and TRBJ2-7; D is unclear. What was sequenced was naive CD4+ T cells from blood. This sequence was found in a man between 18 and 35 years old in good health. The CDR3 loop is CASSPASREQYF. CDR3 bases: TGTGCCAGCTCCCCCGCTTCCCGCGAGCAGTACTTC.